Listed below are T cell receptor beta chains from one sample, sequenced in a study of T cells in Graves' hyperthyroidism and ophthalmopathy. MiXCR, run by TCRdb on the multiplex PCR reads, gives a single entry per CDR3 protein. The table records about 360,000 distinct CDR3 sequences, around 13% of them present only once. Sequenced input: blood. The receptors here all came from a woman between 18 and 29 years old with Graves' hyperthyroidism. The conserved cysteine and the conserved F or W are not part of the CDR3 here. The order of the fields is V gene, CDR3 protein.

V: TRBV2; CDR3: ASNGLVNTEAF
V: TRBV20-1; CDR3: SARDRRGLATNEKLF
V: TRBV11-2; CDR3: ASSARALRVDYEQY
V: TRBV19; CDR3: ASTLGDRIPA
V: TRBV3-1; CDR3: ASSHRRLAALTDTQY
V: TRBV7-3; CDR3: ASSPSLSGTGELF
V: TRBV11-2; CDR3: ASSVPLSGNTIY
V: TRBV7-8; CDR3: ASSLDYDPSNYGYT
V: TRBV12-3/TRBV12-4; CDR3: ASSAEDYGYT
V: TRBV7-2; CDR3: ASSDWWSNYGYT
V: TRBV6-2/TRBV6-3; CDR3: ASRLWGQNTEAF
V: TRBV12-3/TRBV12-4; CDR3: ASSLSKDEQF